This T cell receptor beta chain was identified in a study of vaccination and CD4 T cells after COVID-19. Study as a whole: For post-vaccine samples, collection took place a median about 72 days after dose two, ranging from 14 to 241. The authors exposed cells to overlapping spike peptides derived from SARS-CoV-2, HCoV-NL63, HCoV-OC43 and HCoV-229E.

Comments on this clonotype: Its target is not known.

Documented treatment: approximately nine-day PBMC culture with coronavirus spike peptide pools or control peptides (ViraFEST assay). It was before the COVID-19 pandemic (2011-2018) that the unexposed donor's CD4+ T cells were collected. Negative selection enriched CD4+ T cells from cultures at less than 11 days. Oncomine TCR Beta short-read sequencing was applied to DNA from cultured CD4+ T cells. TCRdb itself ran the PCR reads through MiXCR, one entry per CDR3 protein. The repertoire has 2,000 or so distinct CDR3 sequences, approximately 55% of them found once; the top ten carry around 79%. This CDR3 spans 14 amino acids. Trimming stripped 4 bases from V and 5 bases from J, with 14 bases between. CDR1 and CDR2 (germline): SGHTA, FQGNSA.

The sample consisted of CD4+ T cells from blood, cultured in vitro. The chain couples TRBV7-2 to TRBJ1-2; D might be TRBD1 (6 bases). The TCR was taken from a human donor in good health. The chain's CDR3 is CASSSSGARYGYTF. In DNA form, the CDR3 reads TGTGCCAGCAGCTCCTCAGGGGCGAGGTATGGCTACACCTTC.